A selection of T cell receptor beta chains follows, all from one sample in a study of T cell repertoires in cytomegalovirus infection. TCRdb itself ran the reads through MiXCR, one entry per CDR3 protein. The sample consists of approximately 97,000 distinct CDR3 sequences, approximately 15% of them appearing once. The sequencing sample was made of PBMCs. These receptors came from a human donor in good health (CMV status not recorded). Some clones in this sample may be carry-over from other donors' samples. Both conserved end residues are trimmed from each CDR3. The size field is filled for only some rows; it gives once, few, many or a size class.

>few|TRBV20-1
SASRGVAF
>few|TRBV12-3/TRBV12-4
ASSLGTGVTDTQY
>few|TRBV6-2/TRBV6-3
ASRRIDEQY
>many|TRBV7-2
ASSDTGYSNQPQH
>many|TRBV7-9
ASSYSGNTIY
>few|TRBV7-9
ASSRGQGEGGNQPQH
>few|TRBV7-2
ASSSGTATWQY
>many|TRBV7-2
ASIKAVGSVEQY
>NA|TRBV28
ASSLSNRANTEAF
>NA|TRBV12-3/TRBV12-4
ASSLGDTRQPQH
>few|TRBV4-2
ASSQQTGSENYGYT
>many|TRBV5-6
ASTSSRGRSYNEQF
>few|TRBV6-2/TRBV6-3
ASSWARSIPGEAF
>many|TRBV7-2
ASSQGGRNQPQH
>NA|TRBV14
ASSRTGYSYEQY
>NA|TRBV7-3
ASSTTGVTDTQY
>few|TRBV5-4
ASSLSRGSGYNEAF
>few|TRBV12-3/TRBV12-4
ASSSTTVQPGQAF
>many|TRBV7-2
ASSLGFKETQY
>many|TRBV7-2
ASSLDTFQPY